This T cell receptor (beta chain) emerged from a study of human T cells and chemical hapten exposure. The CDR3 covers 15 residues. The germline gives CDR1 SGDLS, CDR2 YYNGEE. Trimming removed 0 bases at V and 0 bases at J, with 9 bases between. Documented time point: healthy volunteer bleed at 6 weeks. The authors' total RNA extraction used unfractionated whole blood. TCRdb passed the RACE reads through MiXCR, listing each CDR3 protein once. This table has approximately 34,000 distinct CDR3 sequences, 5.5% appearing once. The sequenced material came from whole blood. This chain links TRBV9 with TRBJ1-1; D is uncertain. The sequence derives from a human donor in good health. Some clones in this sample may be carry-over from other donors' samples. The CDR3 bases are TGTGCCAGCAGCGTAGTAGCAGCCATGAACACTGAAGCTTTCTTT. Amino acids: CASSVVAAMNTEAFF.